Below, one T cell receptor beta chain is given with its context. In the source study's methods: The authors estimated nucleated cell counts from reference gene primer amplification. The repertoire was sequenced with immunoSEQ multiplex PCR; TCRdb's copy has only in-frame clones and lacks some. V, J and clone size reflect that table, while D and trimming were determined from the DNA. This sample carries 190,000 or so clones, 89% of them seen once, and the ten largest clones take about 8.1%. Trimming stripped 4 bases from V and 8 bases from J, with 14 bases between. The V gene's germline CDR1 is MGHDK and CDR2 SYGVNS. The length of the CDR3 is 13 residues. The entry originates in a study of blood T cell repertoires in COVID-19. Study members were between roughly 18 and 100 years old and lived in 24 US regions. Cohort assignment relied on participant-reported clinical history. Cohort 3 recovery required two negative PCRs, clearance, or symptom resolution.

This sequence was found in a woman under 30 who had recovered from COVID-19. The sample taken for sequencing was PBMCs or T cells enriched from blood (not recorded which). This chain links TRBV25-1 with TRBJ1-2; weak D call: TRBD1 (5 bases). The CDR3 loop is CASSVGGGTGYTF. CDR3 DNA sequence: TGTGCCAGCAGTGTTGGCGGGGGGACGGGCTACACCTTC.